The 25 T cell receptor beta chains reported below all come from one sample, sequenced in a study of T cell repertoires in cytomegalovirus infection. These receptors have no known antigen. TCRdb reprocessed the reads via MiXCR and lists one record per CDR3 protein. The sample shows fewer than 950,000 distinct CDR3 sequences, 30% to 35% of them seen only once. This sample comprised cultured CD8+ T cells from PBMCs, obtained from culture after CMV antigen stimulation. The receptors stem from a human donor in good health (CMV status not recorded). Some clones in this sample may be carry-over from other donors' samples.

The chain uses TRBV6-1 and TRBJ2-1; D is possibly TRBD2 (5 bases). The CDR3 consists of 15 residues. CDR1 is MNHNS, CDR2 SASEGT, per germline. The ends were cut back, 2 bases at V and 2 bases at J, with 10 bases in the middle. The CDR3 region has the DNA TGTGCCAGCAGTGAACGGAGGTTTACCTACAATGAGCAGTTCTTC. Protein sequence: CASSERRFTYNEQFF.

This clonotype has only a few counts. The genes are TRBV7-6 and TRBJ2-7; 7 positions match TRBD1. Trimming cost V 5 bases and J 0 bases; bases outside gene matches: 7. Per germline, CDR1 SGHVS and CDR2 FNYEAQ. The CDR3 is 15 amino acids. The CDR3 bases are TGTGCCAGCAGCCTCGGACAGGCGACCTCCTACGAGCAGTACGTC. This sequence encodes CASSLGQATSYEQYV.

This clonotype was seen just once. This chain connects TRBV28 to TRBJ1-2; D is possibly TRBD1 (5 bases). The CDR3 contains 15 residues. Between the trimmed V and J ends, which lost 5 bases and 5 bases, there was a span of 18 bases. Germline-derived CDR1 and CDR2 are MDHEN and SYDVKM. In nucleotides, the CDR3 is TGTGCCAGCAGTCTAACCGGGACGAACGTTTATGGCTACACCTTC. Protein product: CASSLTGTNVYGYTF.

This clonotype was counted between two and nine times. DNA for the CDR3: TGTGCCACCAGTGATTCCCTTGAGCAGTTCTTC. Protein sequence: CATSDSLEQFF. The chain joins TRBV24-1 to TRBJ2-1; D gene unclear. The germline V gene encodes CDR1 KGHDR and CDR2 SFDVKD. Trimming left V 2 bases short and J 9 bases short, with 4 bases between. CDR3 size: 11 residues.

V gene TRBV11-2 combines with J gene TRBJ1-2, with D uncertain. The CDR3 totals 15 residues. Trimming left V 4 bases short and J 8 bases short, with 20 bases between. Germline V gene data show CDR1 as SGHAT and CDR2 as FQNNGV. CDR3 residues: CASSYFSTTRYGYTF. Written as DNA, the CDR3 is TGTGCCAGCAGCTATTTTTCAACGACAAGATACGGCTACACCTTC. Drawing the rest from reference TRBV11-2 and TRBJ1-2, the complete variable domain is EAGVAQSPRYKIIEKRQSVAFWCNPISGHATLYWYQQILGQGPKLLIQFQNNGVVDDSQLPKDRFSAERLKGVDSTLKIQPAKLEDSAVYLCASSYFSTTRYGYTFGSGTRLTVV.

This clonotype was counted only a few times. This rearrangement joins TRBV2 to TRBJ2-5; the match to TRBD1 covers 7 bases. J was trimmed by 5 bases and V by 7 bases; bases with no gene match: 10. Germline-derived CDR1 and CDR2 are SNHLY and FYNNEI. This CDR3 contains 14 residues. The CDR3 region is CASTERGPWETQYF. CDR3 in DNA: TGTGCCAGCACCGAGAGGGGGCCCTGGGAGACCCAGTACTTC.

The rearrangement uses TRBV19 and TRBJ2-2, with D perhaps TRBD1 (6 bases). Trimming left V 3 bases short and J 2 bases short, with 13 bases between. Germline assignment: CDR1 LNHDA and CDR2 SQIVND (reference sequence). The CDR3 is 16 amino acids. The CDR3 coding sequence is TGTGCCAGTAGTATTTGGGGGCAGGGTAACACCGGGGAGCTGTTTTTT. It codes for CASSIWGQGNTGELFF.

V gene TRBV11-2 combines with J gene TRBJ2-1, with D unclear. The CDR3 runs 12 residues. Trimming removed 1 base at V and 11 bases at J, with 9 bases between. Germline loops: CDR1 SGHAT, CDR2 FQNNGV. In DNA, the CDR3 is TGTGCCAGCAGCTTAGGGTGGGGAAAGCAGTTCTTC. This sequence encodes CASSLGWGKQFF.

This chain connects TRBV6-1 to TRBJ2-7; perhaps D is TRBD1 or TRBD2 (6 bases each). Per germline, CDR1 MNHNS and CDR2 SASEGT. The CDR3 totals 16 residues. V lost 2 bases to trimming and J lost 4 bases, with 18 bases between them. CDR3: CASSERGGTLSYEQYF. CDR3 sequence (DNA): TGTGCCAGCAGTGAACGAGGGGGGACTCTTTCTTACGAGCAGTACTTC.

This clonotype was detected many times. The V and J genes are TRBV7-8 and TRBJ1-5; D ambiguous. The germline CDR1 and CDR2 sequences are SGHVS and FQNEAQ. Trimming pared 6 bases from V and 1 base from J, leaving 10 bases between. The CDR3 has 14 amino acids. The DNA of the CDR3 is TGTGCCAGCAGATTTGGAGGAAGCAATCAGCCCCAGCATTTT. The encoded protein is CASRFGGSNQPQHF. The full variable domain, completed using reference TRBV7-8 and TRBJ1-5, is GAGVSQSPRYKVAKRGQDVALRCDPISGHVSLFWYQQALGQGPEFLTYFQNEAQLDKSGLPSDRFFAERPEGSVSTLKIQRTQQEDSAVYLCASRFGGSNQPQHFGDGTRLSIL.

In its sample, this clonotype was seen once. The chain combines TRBV20-1 with TRBJ2-7, with no clear D. Looked up from germline, CDR1 is DFQATT and CDR2 is SNEGSKA (reference sequence). Between the trimmed V and J ends, which lost 3 bases and 0 bases, there was a span of 9 bases. CDR3 size: 13 residues. CDR3 nucleotides: TGCAGTGCTAGGGAGTCGAGCTCCTACGAGCAGTACGTC. It yields the protein CSARESSSYEQYV.

The chain joins TRBV6-2 or TRBV6-3 to TRBJ1-1; D possibly corresponds to TRBD1 (5 bases). From germline, CDR1 is MNHEY and CDR2 SVGEGT. The CDR3 contains 14 residues. The V gene lost 3 bases and the J gene lost 5 bases, with 13 bases spanning the gap. CDR3 in amino acids: CASSYGGAGTEAFF. The CDR3 DNA reads TGTGCCAGCAGTTATGGCGGGGCCGGAACTGAAGCTTTCTTT.

The genes are TRBV29-1 and TRBJ1-1; 7 bases align to TRBD1. V was clipped by 6 bases and J by 5 bases; unmatched bases: 9. The CDR3 extends over 13 amino acids. The germline gives CDR1 SQVTM, CDR2 ANQGSEA. The CDR3 region is CSVQQGPGTEAFF. CDR3 sequence (DNA): TGCAGCGTCCAACAGGGGCCCGGAACTGAAGCTTTCTTT.

The J gene is TRBJ1-1, the V gene TRBV27, with D possibly being TRBD1 (5 bases). The CDR3 is 15 amino acids. V dropped 4 bases and J dropped 4 bases, with 16 bases sitting between them. Germline V gene data show CDR1 as MNHEY and CDR2 as SMNVEV (reference sequence). The DNA of the CDR3 is TGTGCCAGCAGTTGGGAGGGTACAGGAGGCACTGAAGCTTTCTTT. This gives the protein CASSWEGTGGTEAFF.

The rearrangement links TRBV19 to TRBJ1-5, with D possibly TRBD1 on 5 matching bases. The CDR3 extends over 14 amino acids. The germline V and J ends were trimmed by 9 bases and 3 bases, with 15 bases remaining between them. CDR1 is LNHDA, CDR2 SQIVND, per germline (reference sequence). Here the CDR3 DNA reads TGTGCCAGCATCGGGACGGCTTACAATCAGCCCCAGCATTTT. Protein product: CASIGTAYNQPQHF.

The CDR3, as DNA: TGTGCCAGCAGCGGGGACAGGCTCTACGAGCAGTACGTC. This encodes CASSGDRLYEQYV. This chain connects TRBV7-9 to TRBJ2-7; TRBD1 agrees at 8 bases. The CDR3 runs to 13 residues. Germline CDR1 and CDR2: SEHNR and FQNEAQ (reference sequence). After removal of 5 bases from V and 3 bases from J, the junction contained 3 bases not matched to a gene.

V gene TRBV20-1 combines with J gene TRBJ1-6, with 9 bases fitting TRBD1. This CDR3 has 13 amino acids. Germline V gene lookup returns CDR1 DFQATT and CDR2 SNEGSKA (reference sequence). Trimming removed 8 bases from V and 5 bases from J; junction bases left unmatched: 4. CDR3: CSSWDRDNSPLHF. The CDR3 DNA follows: TGCAGTTCCTGGGACAGGGATAATTCACCCCTCCACTTT.

This chain uses TRBV5-4 with TRBJ1-4, with D maybe TRBD1 (5 bases). Germline loops: CDR1 SGHNT, CDR2 YYREEE (reference sequence). Trimming shortened V by 4 bases and J by 8 bases, and 18 bases separated the two germline ends. The CDR3 is 15 amino acids. The CDR3 reads CASSGGTVTGEKLFF. The CDR3 DNA is TGTGCCAGCAGCGGGGGGACCGTCACGGGGGAAAAACTGTTTTTT.

This clonotype was picked up a small number of times. The V call is TRBV25-1, the J call TRBJ1-3; 10 bases fit TRBD1. Trimming cost V 0 bases and J 8 bases; bases outside gene matches: 16. The length of the CDR3 is 19 residues. Germline V gene data show CDR1 as MGHDK and CDR2 as SYGVNS. As DNA, the CDR3 is TGTGCCAGCAGTGAATACCTTTCCGAGTCCCGGGACAGGGGACACACCATATATTTT. Its protein is CASSEYLSESRDRGHTIYF.

In this sample, this clonotype turned up a few times. The rearrangement links TRBV12-3 or TRBV12-4 to TRBJ1-3, with unresolved D. The ends were cut back, 6 bases at V and 2 bases at J, with 11 bases in the middle. CDR3 length: 14 residues. The CDR3 spells CASSPAMAGNTIYF. The CDR3 coding sequence is TGTGCCAGCAGCCCCGCGATGGCTGGAAACACCATATATTTT.

The chain has TRBV6-6 and TRBJ2-3; tentative D call: TRBD2 (5 bases). V was clipped by 0 bases and J by 4 bases, with 20 bases between them. Germline V gene data show CDR1 as MNHNY and CDR2 as SVGAGI (reference sequence). This CDR3 has 18 residues. CDR3 in amino acids: CASSYSINGLEIPDTQYF. The CDR3 region has the DNA TGTGCCAGCAGTTACTCGATAAACGGACTGGAAATTCCAGATACGCAGTATTTT.

J is TRBJ2-3 and V is TRBV15; D is perhaps TRBD2 (7 bases). Germline-derived CDR1 and CDR2 are LNHNV and YYDKDF (reference sequence). The CDR3 covers 22 residues. V gave up 0 bases and J gave up 0 bases, with 28 bases separating them. CDR3 coding DNA: TGTGCCACCAGCAGAGATGACGGTGTACGCGGGGGCCTATATAAAAGCACAGATACGCAGTATTTT. Its translation is CATSRDDGVRGGLYKSTDTQYF.

The CDR3 DNA follows: TGTGCCAGCAGCCAAGATGTTAGCGGGGGGTACCAAGAGACCCAGTACTTC. This encodes CASSQDVSGGYQETQYF. The chain carries TRBV4-2 and TRBJ2-5; 10 bases match TRBD2. Germline V gene lookup returns CDR1 LGHNA and CDR2 YNFKEQ. The CDR3 runs to 17 residues. Losses at the gene ends were 0 bases for V and 0 bases for J; bases not matched to a gene: 4.

At least ten counts were recorded for this clonotype. V is TRBV7-2 and J is TRBJ1-3; possibly TRBD1 for D (5 bases). The CDR3 covers 16 residues. CDR1 is SGHTA and CDR2 is FQGNSA in the germline V gene. The V end was cut by 8 bases, the J end by 3 bases, with 20 bases between. CDR3 in amino acids: CASYTRQSQGGNTIYF. CDR3 nucleotide sequence: TGTGCCAGCTATACAAGACAGAGCCAGGGTGGAAACACCATATATTTT.

This chain connects TRBV15 to TRBJ1-1; tentative D call: TRBD1 (5 bases). CDR1 is LNHNV, CDR2 YYDKDF, per germline (reference sequence). The V end was cut by 0 bases, the J end by 3 bases, with 17 bases between. This CDR3 has 17 amino acids. CDR3 region: CATSRDNPTAYYTEAFF. CDR3 DNA: TGTGCCACCAGCAGAGATAACCCGACAGCCTACTACACTGAAGCTTTCTTT.